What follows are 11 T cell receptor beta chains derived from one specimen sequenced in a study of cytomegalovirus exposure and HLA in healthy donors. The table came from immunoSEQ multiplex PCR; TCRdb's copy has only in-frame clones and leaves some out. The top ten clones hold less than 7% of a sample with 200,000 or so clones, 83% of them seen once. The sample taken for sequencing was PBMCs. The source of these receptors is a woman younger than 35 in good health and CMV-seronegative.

The CDR3 protein is CASSPMGQPGYTF. CDR3 nucleotides: TGTGCCAGCAGTCCCATGGGACAGCCTGGCTACACCTTC. This chain joins TRBV27 and TRBJ1-2; 7 bases match TRBD1. The V and J ends lost 5 bases and 7 bases, in that order; junction bases with no gene match: 7. The CDR3 runs 13 residues. Germline V gives CDR1 MNHEY, CDR2 SMNVEV (reference sequence).

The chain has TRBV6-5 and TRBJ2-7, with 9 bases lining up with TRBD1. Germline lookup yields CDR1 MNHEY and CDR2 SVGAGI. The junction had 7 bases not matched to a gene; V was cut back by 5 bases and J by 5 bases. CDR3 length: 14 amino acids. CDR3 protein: CASSPTGGLDEQYF. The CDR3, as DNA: TGTGCCAGCAGTCCGACAGGGGGTTTGGACGAGCAGTACTTC.

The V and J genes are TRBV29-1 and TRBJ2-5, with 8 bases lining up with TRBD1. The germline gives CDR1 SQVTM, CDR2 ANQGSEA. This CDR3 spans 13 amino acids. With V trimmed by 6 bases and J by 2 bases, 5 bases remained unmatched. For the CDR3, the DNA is TGCAGCGTCCAACGGACAGGGCAAGAGACCCAGTACTTC. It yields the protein CSVQRTGQETQYF.

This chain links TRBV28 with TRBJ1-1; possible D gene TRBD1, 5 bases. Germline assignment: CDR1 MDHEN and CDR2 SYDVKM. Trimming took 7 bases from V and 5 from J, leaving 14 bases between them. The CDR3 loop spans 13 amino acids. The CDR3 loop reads CASKGRAGTEAFF. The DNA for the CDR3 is TGTGCCAGCAAGGGAAGGGCAGGGACTGAAGCTTTCTTT.

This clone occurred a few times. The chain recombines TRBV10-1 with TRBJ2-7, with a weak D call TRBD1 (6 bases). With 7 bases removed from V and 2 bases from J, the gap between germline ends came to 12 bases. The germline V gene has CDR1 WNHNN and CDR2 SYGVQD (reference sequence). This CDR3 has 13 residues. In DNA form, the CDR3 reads TGCGCCAGCACCGGGACAAAAACCTACGAGCAGTACTTC. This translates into CASTGTKTYEQYF.

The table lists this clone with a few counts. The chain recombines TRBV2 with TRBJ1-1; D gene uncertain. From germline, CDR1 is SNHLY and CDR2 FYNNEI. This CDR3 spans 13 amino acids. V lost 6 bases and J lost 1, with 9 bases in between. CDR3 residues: CASSPIRNTEAFF. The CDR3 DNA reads TGTGCCAGCAGCCCAATTAGGAACACTGAAGCTTTCTTT.

In nucleotides, the CDR3 is TGTGCCAGCAGCCCTGGACTAGCGGGGGCAGATACGCAGTATTTT. Its protein is CASSPGLAGADTQYF. This sequence joins TRBV27 and TRBJ2-3; 13 positions match TRBD2. Germline V CDR1 and CDR2: MNHEY, SMNVEV (reference sequence). Trimming at V came to 6 bases and at J to 4 bases, leaving 4 bases not matched to a gene. This CDR3 is built from 15 residues.

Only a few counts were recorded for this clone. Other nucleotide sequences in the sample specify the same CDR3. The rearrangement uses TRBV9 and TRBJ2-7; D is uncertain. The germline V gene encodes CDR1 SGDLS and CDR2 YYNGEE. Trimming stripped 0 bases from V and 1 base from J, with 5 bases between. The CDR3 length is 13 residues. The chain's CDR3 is CASSVGGSYEQYF. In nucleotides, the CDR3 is TGTGCCAGCAGCGTAGGTGGGTCCTACGAGCAGTACTTC.

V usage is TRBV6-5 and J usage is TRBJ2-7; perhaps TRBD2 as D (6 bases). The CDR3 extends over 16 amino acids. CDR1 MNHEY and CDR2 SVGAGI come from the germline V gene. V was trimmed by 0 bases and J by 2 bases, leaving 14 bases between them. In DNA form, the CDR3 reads TGTGCCAGCAGTTACTCAGGAGGGACGGGAACCTACGAGCAGTACTTC. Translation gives CASSYSGGTGTYEQYF.

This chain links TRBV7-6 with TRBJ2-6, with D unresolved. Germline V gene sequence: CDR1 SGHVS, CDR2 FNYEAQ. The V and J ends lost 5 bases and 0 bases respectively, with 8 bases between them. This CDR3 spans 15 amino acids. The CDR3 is CASSTQSSGANVLTF. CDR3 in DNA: TGTGCCAGCAGCACACAGAGCTCTGGGGCCAACGTCCTGACTTTC.

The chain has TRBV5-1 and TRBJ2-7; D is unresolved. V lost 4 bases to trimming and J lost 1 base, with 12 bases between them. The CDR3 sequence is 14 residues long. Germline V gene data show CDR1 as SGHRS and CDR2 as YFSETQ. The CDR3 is CASSPSGPSYEQYF. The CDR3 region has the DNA TGCGCCAGCAGCCCCTCCGGGCCATCCTACGAGCAGTACTTC.